The next 30 T cell receptor beta chains were all read from a single sample in a study of cytomegalovirus exposure and HLA in healthy donors. Profiling relied on immunoSEQ multiplex PCR, and the TCRdb table lists in-frame clones only, not all of them. The sample yields tens of thousands of clones, 85% to 95% seen once. The sequencing input was PBMCs. These receptors all come from a woman aged 18 to 35 in good health and CMV-seronegative.

This chain joins TRBV4-1 and TRBJ2-1, with TRBD1 identical over 9 bases. Germline V gene sequence: CDR1 MGHRA, CDR2 YSYEKL. V dropped 6 bases and J dropped 2; count of bases not matched to a gene: 5. The CDR3 length is 15 residues. In DNA form, the CDR3 reads TGCGCCAGCAGTCCGGACAGGGGTGCCTACAATGAGCAGTTCTTC. It is translated as CASSPDRGAYNEQFF.

The chain carries TRBV25-1 and TRBJ1-4; perhaps TRBD1 as D (6 bases). This CDR3 spans 13 amino acids. Germline lookup yields CDR1 MGHDK and CDR2 SYGVNS. Between the trimmed V and J ends, which lost 4 bases and 8 bases, there was a span of 11 bases. CDR3 nucleotide sequence: TGTGCCAGCAGTGCAACAGGGCTGGAAAAACTGTTTTTT. Amino acid sequence: CASSATGLEKLFF.

Regarding this clone: The junction and the germline gene differ at one end; a read error may be behind it. This specimen includes other DNA sequences encoding the same CDR3. The chain carries TRBV5-1 and TRBJ2-3, with a possible D match to TRBD2 (6 bases). Germline CDR1 SGHRS, CDR2 YFSETQ. The CDR3 runs 16 residues. The CDR3 loop reads CASSAGLRSSTDTQYF. CDR3 bases: TGCGCTAGCAGCGCGGGGTTGAGGAGTAGCACAGATACGCAGTATTTT.

This clone occurred once. This sequence joins TRBV6-5 and TRBJ1-5; the match to TRBD1 covers 7 bases. Germline-derived CDR1 and CDR2 are MNHEY and SVGAGI. Germline trimming cut 5 bases from V and 6 bases from J; bases unmatched to any gene: 10. CDR3 size: 15 residues. The CDR3 here is CASSPTQGMGQPQHF. Written as DNA, the CDR3 is TGTGCCAGCAGTCCAACACAGGGGATGGGTCAGCCCCAGCATTTT.

The chain employs TRBV6-5 and TRBJ1-1; TRBD1 is a possible D gene (5 bases). This CDR3 has 14 amino acids. The germline V and J ends were trimmed by 2 bases and 6 bases, with 13 bases remaining between them. Germline-derived CDR1 and CDR2 are MNHEY and SVGAGI. This CDR3 reads CASSYGGGAAEAFF. As DNA, the CDR3 is TGTGCCAGCAGTTACGGGGGAGGGGCCGCTGAAGCTTTCTTT.

This chain connects TRBV29-1 to TRBJ1-2, with 7 bases that match TRBD1. The CDR3 is made up of 13 amino acids. CDR1 and CDR2 (germline): SQVTM, ANQGSEA. J lost 3 bases, V lost 7 bases, and 8 bases had no gene match. The CDR3 spells CSAGTGTDYGYTF. The DNA for the CDR3 is TGCAGCGCCGGTACCGGGACAGACTATGGCTACACCTTC.

The chain couples TRBV5-1 to TRBJ1-2; unclear D gene. The CDR3 runs 16 residues. V lost 1 base and J 0 bases, leaving 13 bases between the germline ends. From germline, CDR1 is SGHRS and CDR2 YFSETQ. This CDR3 reads CASSLNSGLANYGYTF. The CDR3 DNA sequence: TGCGCCAGCAGCTTGAATTCCGGGTTAGCTAACTATGGCTACACCTTC.

In this sample, this clone turned up once. This chain links TRBV28 with TRBJ2-1; the D gene is possibly TRBD1 (6 bases). The CDR3 runs to 21 residues. Per the germline V gene, CDR1 is MDHEN and CDR2 is SYDVKM. V dropped 3 bases and J dropped 8 bases, with 35 bases sitting between them. The CDR3 loop is CASSLPGHSRFRAVFRDEQFF. DNA for the CDR3: TGTGCCAGCAGTTTGCCGGGACACTCTAGATTTCGGGCCGTTTTTAGGGATGAGCAGTTCTTC.

This sequence joins TRBV18 and TRBJ2-1; 7 positions agree with TRBD1. The ends lost 0 bases at V and 6 bases at J; junction bases unmatched: 8. Germline lookup yields CDR1 KGHSH and CDR2 LQKENI. The CDR3 loop spans 16 amino acids. The CDR3 DNA sequence: TGTGCCAGCTCACCACCGACAGGGACGGTTGGCAATGAGCAGTTCTTC. Protein product: CASSPPTGTVGNEQFF.

V usage is TRBV7-7 and J usage is TRBJ2-2; TRBD2 matches at 13 bases. Unmatched junction bases numbered 4, after V lost 1 base and J lost 5 bases. The CDR3 consists of 17 residues. The V gene's germline CDR1 is SSHAT and CDR2 FNYEAQ (reference sequence). The DNA of the CDR3 is TGTGCCAGCAGCTTAGAGACTAGCGGGAGGTGGACCGGGGAGCTGTTTTTT. Its translation is CASSLETSGRWTGELFF.

This clone is deemed large. The CDR3 DNA reads as TGTGCCAGCAGCTTAGTGGCCGGAGACTATGGCTACACCTTC. This sequence encodes CASSLVAGDYGYTF. The chain employs TRBV7-9 and TRBJ1-2; D is unclear. The germline CDR1 and CDR2 sequences are SEHNR and FQNEAQ (reference sequence). Trimming removed 1 base from V and 3 bases from J, with 9 bases in between. This CDR3 has 14 residues.

The J gene is TRBJ2-1, the V gene TRBV4-1; maybe TRBD2 (6 bases). The V end lost 1 base, the J end lost 7 bases, and 20 bases lay between the germline ends. This CDR3 comprises 17 residues. Germline V CDR1 and CDR2: MGHRA, YSYEKL. This CDR3 reads CASSQATEGKGSNEQFF. Written as DNA, the CDR3 is TGCGCCAGCAGCCAAGCCACGGAGGGAAAGGGTTCGAATGAGCAGTTCTTC.

The sample holds one count of this clone. The rearrangement joins TRBV11-2 to TRBJ2-3; D is perhaps TRBD2 (5 bases). The CDR3 is 16 amino acids. V was cut by 1 base and J by 1 base, with 12 bases left in between. In germline, CDR1 is SGHAT, CDR2 FQNNGV. CDR3 DNA sequence: TGTGCCAGCAGCTTAGTTTCTAGCTGGCGCACAGATACGCAGTATTTT. Protein sequence: CASSLVSSWRTDTQYF.

V gene TRBV19 combines with J gene TRBJ1-2; TRBD1 agrees at 9 bases. Trimming took 7 bases from V and 4 from J; bases not matched to a gene: 25. The CDR3 has 20 residues. Per the germline V gene, CDR1 is LNHDA and CDR2 is SQIVND (reference sequence). The CDR3 nucleotides are TGTGCCAGTAAGGGGGATCACCTCGGGACAGGGCTTTTTCTTATCTATGGCTACACCTTC. Translating it yields CASKGDHLGTGLFLIYGYTF.

This sequence joins TRBV2 and TRBJ2-7; no clear D. Between the trimmed V and J ends, which lost 3 bases and 4 bases, there was a span of 13 bases. Germline CDR1 SNHLY, CDR2 FYNNEI. CDR3 length: 14 residues. The CDR3 region has the DNA TGTGCCAGCAGTGACCTAGAGCAACGGTACGAGCAGTACTTC. The encoded protein is CASSDLEQRYEQYF.

The chain joins TRBV6-6 to TRBJ1-1; D call uncertain. V was shortened by 4 bases and J by 2 bases, with 11 bases between the two germline ends. The CDR3 is 14 amino acids. CDR1 is MNHNY, CDR2 SVGAGI, per germline (reference sequence). CDR3 bases: TGTGCCAGCAGTTCCCCGGGTAGCAACACTGAAGCTTTCTTT. Translation: CASSSPGSNTEAFF.

The rearrangement joins TRBV19 to TRBJ1-2; 11 nucleotides match TRBD1. The germline V gene encodes CDR1 LNHDA and CDR2 SQIVND (reference sequence). V dropped 2 bases and J dropped 5; count of bases not matched to a gene: 7. The CDR3 has 16 amino acids. CDR3 nucleotide sequence: TGTGCCAGTAGTATACTCCGGGACAGGGGGAATTATGGCTACACCTTC. This gives the protein CASSILRDRGNYGYTF.

The rearrangement uses TRBV6-5 and TRBJ1-1, with D possibly being TRBD1 (5 bases). Germline V gene data show CDR1 as MNHEY and CDR2 as SVGAGI. V was cut by 6 bases and J by 7 bases, with 12 bases left in between. The CDR3 spans 12 residues. CDR3 DNA: TGTGCCAGCAGCTATAGACAGAGTGAAGCTTTCTTT. It yields the protein CASSYRQSEAFF.

The V and J genes are TRBV19 and TRBJ2-7; 8 nucleotides align to TRBD1. After removal of 6 bases from V and 1 base from J, the junction contained 8 bases not matched to a gene. The CDR3 contains 15 residues. Germline CDR1 is LNHDA and CDR2 is SQIVND (reference sequence). CDR3 sequence: CASSETGAYSYEQYF. CDR3 coding DNA: TGTGCCAGTAGCGAGACAGGGGCGTATTCCTACGAGCAGTACTTC.

The chain couples TRBV6-5 to TRBJ2-3; the D gene is possibly TRBD2 (5 bases). With 8 bases removed from V and 8 bases from J, the gap between germline ends came to 11 bases. Germline lookup yields CDR1 MNHEY and CDR2 SVGAGI. The CDR3 consists of 11 residues. The CDR3 sequence: CASWTGFTQYF. For the CDR3, the DNA is TGTGCCAGCTGGACGGGGTTTACGCAGTATTTT.

The V call is TRBV7-2, the J call TRBJ1-3; D unresolved. Looked up from germline, CDR1 is SGHTA and CDR2 is FQGNSA. This CDR3 is 16 amino acids long. Trimming cost V 5 bases and J 2 bases, with 16 bases left between them. The CDR3 nucleotides read TGTGCCAGCAGCACCCAGACCCAGGTGGCTGGAAACACCATATATTTT. It encodes CASSTQTQVAGNTIYF.

This clone was detected once. V is TRBV9 and J is TRBJ2-5; a possible D gene is TRBD1 (6 bases). This CDR3 is 13 amino acids long. CDR1 and CDR2 from the germline V gene are SGDLS and YYNGEE. V gave up 0 bases and J gave up 3 bases, with 6 bases separating them. Here the CDR3 reads CASSVGQEETQYF. The CDR3 DNA reads as TGTGCCAGCAGCGTAGGACAGGAAGAGACCCAGTACTTC.

The rearrangement uses TRBV11-2 and TRBJ1-6, with D unresolved. V was cut by 5 bases and J by 7 bases, with 9 bases left in between. The CDR3 covers 13 residues. The germline V gene encodes CDR1 SGHAT and CDR2 FQNNGV. CDR3 nucleotide sequence: TGTGCCAGCAGCGCTACGGGGAATTCACCCCTCCACTTT. Translated, it gives CASSATGNSPLHF. Looking up the rest from reference TRBV11-2 and TRBJ1-6 gives the full variable domain: EAGVAQSPRYKIIEKRQSVAFWCNPISGHATLYWYQQILGQGPKLLIQFQNNGVVDDSQLPKDRFSAERLKGVDSTLKIQPAKLEDSAVYLCASSATGNSPLHFGNGTRLTVT.

The chain combines TRBV7-9 with TRBJ2-7; 7 nucleotides match TRBD1. With 6 bases clipped from V and 3 bases from J, the junction kept 11 bases outside the gene matches. This CDR3 spans 15 amino acids. Per germline, CDR1 SEHNR and CDR2 FQNEAQ (reference sequence). The CDR3 sequence: CASREGQALIYEQYF. The CDR3 DNA follows: TGTGCCAGCAGAGAAGGACAGGCGCTCATCTACGAGCAGTACTTC.

The V and J genes are TRBV5-8 and TRBJ1-2, with D possibly matching TRBD1 (5 bases). CDR1 SGHTS and CDR2 YDEGEE come from the germline V gene. Trimming removed 2 bases from V and 4 bases from J, with 15 bases in between. This CDR3 spans 15 amino acids. In nucleotides, the CDR3 is TGTGCCAGCAGCTTAGGTGGGGGGGTCGCCTATGGCTACACCTTC. Its translation: CASSLGGGVAYGYTF.

The gene calls are TRBV21-1 and TRBJ1-5. TRBV21-1 is termed a pseudogene. This CDR3 comprises 13 residues. The CDR3 sequence is CGKEGRDNQPQHF. CDR3 DNA sequence: TGCGGCAAGGAGGGACGGGACAATCAGCCCCAGCATTTT.

The rearrangement uses TRBV9 and TRBJ2-1, with 8 positions matching TRBD2. CDR1 and CDR2 (germline): SGDLS, YYNGEE. The CDR3 sequence is 15 residues long. V lost 4 bases to trimming and J lost 0 bases; unmatched junction nucleotides: 3. The CDR3 DNA follows: TGTGCCAGCAGCTCGAGCGGGAGCTCCTACAATGAGCAGTTCTTC. Its translation: CASSSSGSSYNEQFF.

The chain has TRBV5-1 and TRBJ2-2, with TRBD2 identical over 8 bases. V shed 1 base, J shed 5 bases, and the junction held 7 bases outside the gene matches. The CDR3 runs 16 residues. Germline CDR1 SGHRS, CDR2 YFSETQ. This CDR3 is CASSLLRGAGTGELFF. The CDR3 DNA reads TGCGCCAGCAGCTTGTTGCGGGGGGCAGGGACCGGGGAGCTGTTTTTT. Combining the CDR3 with reference TRBV5-1 and TRBJ2-2 gives the whole variable domain KAGVTQTPRYLIKTRGQQVTLSCSPISGHRSVSWYQQTPGQGLQFLFEYFSETQRNKGNFPGRFSGRQFSNSRSEMNVSTLELGDSALYLCASSLLRGAGTGELFFGEGSRLTVL.

The rearrangement joins TRBV7-2 to TRBJ1-3, with a weak D call TRBD1 (6 bases). Germline CDR1 is SGHTA and CDR2 is FQGNSA. V was pared by 5 bases and J by 0 bases, with 17 bases between. This CDR3 comprises 17 residues. In DNA, the CDR3 is TGTGCCAGCAGCCCAGAGGGGGGGGATGGCTCTGGAAACACCATATATTTT. This encodes CASSPEGGDGSGNTIYF.

The V gene is TRBV19, the J gene TRBJ1-2; D possibly corresponds to TRBD1 (5 bases). The V end was cut by 6 bases, the J end by 6 bases, with 23 bases between. CDR1 and CDR2 (germline): LNHDA, SQIVND (reference sequence). CDR3 length: 16 amino acids. CDR3 DNA sequence: TGTGCCAGTAGCCGCCTCGGCGGGGGGGAAGCGGATGGCTACACCTTC. Translation: CASSRLGGGEADGYTF.